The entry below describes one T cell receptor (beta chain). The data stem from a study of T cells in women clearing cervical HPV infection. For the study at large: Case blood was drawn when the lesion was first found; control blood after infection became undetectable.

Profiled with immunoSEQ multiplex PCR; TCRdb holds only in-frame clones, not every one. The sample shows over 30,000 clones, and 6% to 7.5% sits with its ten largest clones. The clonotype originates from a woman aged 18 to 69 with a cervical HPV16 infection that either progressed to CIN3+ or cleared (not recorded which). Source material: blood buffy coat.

The sequenced CDR3 bases are TGTGCCAGCAGCCCCGGGCCAGGGGAAGAACAGCCG. Its protein product is CASSPGPGEEQP. The full CDR3 protein reads CASSPGPGEEQPQYF. The chain couples TRBV5-4 to TRBJ2-3, with D possibly being TRBD1 (6 bases). Read coverage stops 3 residues before the CDR3 terminus; the germline J gene supplies the remainder. The CDR3 has 15 amino acids. Germline CDR1 reads SGHNT; CDR2 reads YYREEE (reference sequence).